These 15 T cell receptor beta chains came from one sample sequenced in a study of blood T cell repertoires in COVID-19. Repertoires were generated with immunoSEQ multiplex PCR, while TCRdb's copy carries only in-frame clones and drops some. The top ten hold just under 9.5% of the sample, which has around 310,000 clones, under 90% seen once. The sample was PBMCs or T cells enriched from blood (not recorded which). These receptors came from a woman aged 25 to 45 who had recovered from COVID-19.

The genes are TRBV7-6 and TRBJ1-2; D is uncertain. The germline CDR1 and CDR2 sequences are SGHVS and FNYEAQ. V lost 2 bases and J lost 4, with 11 bases in between. The CDR3 contains 14 residues. CDR3 DNA: TGTGCCAGCAGCTTATCCCATGGGAGCTATGGCTACACCTTC. Its translation is CASSLSHGSYGYTF.

This chain joins TRBV28 and TRBJ1-2; a possible D gene is TRBD1 (6 bases). This CDR3 is built from 16 residues. CDR1 is MDHEN, CDR2 SYDVKM, per germline. Deletions cut 5 bases from V and 4 bases from J, with 20 bases between. This CDR3 is CASSGGGDRTSYGYTF. The DNA of the CDR3 is TGTGCCAGCAGTGGTGGCGGAGACAGGACGAGCTATGGCTACACCTTC.

V usage is TRBV18 and J usage is TRBJ1-1; 7 nucleotides align to TRBD1. V trimming: 3 bases; J trimming: 0 bases; junction bases outside the gene matches: 4. The germline gives CDR1 KGHSH, CDR2 LQKENI. The CDR3 covers 15 residues. The CDR3 nucleotides are TGTGCCAGCTCACCTACACAGGGGATGAACACTGAAGCTTTCTTT. Amino acids: CASSPTQGMNTEAFF.

The chain uses TRBV4-1 and TRBJ2-2, with TRBD2 matching over 8 bases. V lost 0 bases, J lost 3 bases, and 15 bases stayed unmatched. Per the germline V gene, CDR1 is MGHRA and CDR2 is YSYEKL. The CDR3 covers 20 residues. CDR3: CASSQEGAGELLHDTGELFF. CDR3 coding DNA: TGCGCCAGCAGCCAAGAAGGAGCGGGAGAATTGTTGCATGACACCGGGGAGCTGTTTTTT.

The chain joins TRBV11-3 to TRBJ2-1; 9 bases align to TRBD1. Looked up from germline, CDR1 is SGHNT and CDR2 is YENEEA. This CDR3 spans 15 amino acids. The trim removed 4 bases at V and 1 base at J, leaving 2 bases unmatched. The CDR3 sequence: CASSSGQGSYNEQFF. Here the CDR3 DNA reads TGTGCCAGCAGCTCCGGACAGGGGTCCTACAATGAGCAGTTCTTC.

J is TRBJ2-7 and V is TRBV28; weak D call: TRBD2 (6 bases). The germline gives CDR1 MDHEN, CDR2 SYDVKM. The CDR3 spans 12 residues. Deletions cut 6 bases from V and 6 bases from J, with 12 bases between. The CDR3 DNA sequence: TGTGCCAGCAGGACTAGTTCCCCCGAGCAGTACTTC. It yields the protein CASRTSSPEQYF.

CDR3 amino acids: CASSQEQRGYFSYEQYF. The CDR3 DNA follows: TGTGCCAGCAGCCAAGAACAGCGGGGGTATTTCTCCTACGAGCAGTACTTC. J is TRBJ2-7 and V is TRBV4-2; 8 bases agree with TRBD2. The V gene end was trimmed by 0 bases and the J gene end by 0 bases; junction bases not matched to a gene: 7. The CDR3 is 17 residues long. The germline V gene has CDR1 LGHNA and CDR2 YNFKEQ.

The J gene is TRBJ1-2, the V gene TRBV28, with D perhaps TRBD1 (5 bases). The CDR3 spans 15 residues. Trimming shortened V by 5 bases and J by 3 bases, and 16 bases separated the two germline ends. Germline V lookup: CDR1 MDHEN, CDR2 SYDVKM. The CDR3 region is CASSQSYGGDYGYTF. The CDR3 nucleotides are TGTGCCAGCAGTCAATCATACGGAGGGGACTATGGCTACACCTTC.

The chain uses TRBV5-8 and TRBJ1-2, with D maybe TRBD1 (6 bases). Germline V CDR1 and CDR2: SGHTS, YDEGEE. The CDR3 loop spans 15 amino acids. With 4 bases removed from V and 0 bases from J, the gap between germline ends came to 13 bases. The CDR3 DNA is TGTGCCAGCAGCAACCGGGACACGACTAACTATGGCTACACCTTC. Protein product: CASSNRDTTNYGYTF.

In nucleotides, the CDR3 is TGTGCCAGCAGCCAAATGGGGGGGGCCACTGAAGCTTTCTTT. This codes for CASSQMGGATEAFF. The rearrangement links TRBV7-2 to TRBJ1-1; D is perhaps TRBD1 (6 bases). Germline loops: CDR1 SGHTA, CDR2 FQGNSA. The CDR3 contains 14 residues. The V end was cut by 5 bases, the J end by 4 bases, with 14 bases between.

The chain is built from TRBV6-4 and TRBJ1-4; a weak D match, TRBD1 (6 bases). CDR3 size: 13 residues. With 3 bases removed from V and 8 bases from J, the gap between germline ends came to 10 bases. The germline CDR1 and CDR2 sequences are MRHNA and SNTAGT. The CDR3 DNA reads TGTGCCAGCAGTGAACAGGGCGGCGAAAAACTGTTTTTT. Encoded protein: CASSEQGGEKLFF.

The genes are TRBV11-3 and TRBJ2-7; D may be TRBD2 (8 bases). CDR3 length: 15 amino acids. V was trimmed by 3 bases and J by 0 bases, leaving 12 bases between them. Germline CDR1 and CDR2: SGHNT and YENEEA. CDR3: CASSFGGDSSYEQYF. CDR3 DNA: TGTGCCAGCAGCTTCGGGGGGGACAGCTCCTACGAGCAGTACTTC.

The rearrangement uses TRBV7-2 and TRBJ2-7, with TRBD2 as a possible D gene (5 bases). CDR3 length: 14 amino acids. Germline assignment: CDR1 SGHTA and CDR2 FQGNSA. V lost 1 base and J lost 3, with 10 bases in between. The CDR3 DNA reads TGTGCCAGCAGCTTAGTAGGGAGTGGCTACGAGCAGTACTTC. It codes for CASSLVGSGYEQYF. The whole variable domain, filled in from reference TRBV7-2 and TRBJ2-7, reads GAGVSQSPSNKVTEKGKDVELRCDPISGHTALYWYRQSLGQGLEFLIYFQGNSAPDKSGLPSDRFSAERTGGSVSTLTIQRTQQEDSAVYLCASSLVGSGYEQYFGPGTRLTVT.

This clone was detected only once. The chain links TRBV7-2 to TRBJ2-7; 10 bases agree with TRBD1. Germline lookup yields CDR1 SGHTA and CDR2 FQGNSA. This CDR3 comprises 15 residues. V shed 4 bases, J shed 4 bases, and the junction held 7 bases outside the gene matches. The CDR3 spells CASSSPGQGEYEQYF. DNA for the CDR3: TGTGCCAGCAGCTCCCCCGGACAGGGGGAGTACGAGCAGTACTTC. The variable domain in full, completed from reference TRBV7-2 and TRBJ2-7, reads GAGVSQSPSNKVTEKGKDVELRCDPISGHTALYWYRQSLGQGLEFLIYFQGNSAPDKSGLPSDRFSAERTGGSVSTLTIQRTQQEDSAVYLCASSSPGQGEYEQYFGPGTRLTVT.

This sequence joins TRBV30 and TRBJ2-1, with 13 bases identical to TRBD2. The CDR3 contains 17 residues. Trimming at V came to 1 base and at J to 4 bases, leaving 7 bases not matched to a gene. CDR1 is GTSNPN, CDR2 SVGIG, per germline (reference sequence). CDR3 loop: CAWSGLGLAGWYNEQFF. CDR3 nucleotides: TGTGCCTGGAGTGGGCTGGGACTAGCGGGATGGTACAATGAGCAGTTCTTC. Using reference TRBV30 and TRBJ2-1 for the parts outside the CDR3, the full variable domain is SQTIHQWPATLVQPVGSPLSLECTVEGTSNPNLYWYRQAAGRGLQLLFYSVGIGQISSEVPQNLSASRPQDRQFILSSKKLLLSDSGFYLCAWSGLGLAGWYNEQFFGPGTRLTVL.